This TCR beta chain was sequenced for a study of T cells in Graves' hyperthyroidism and ophthalmopathy (dated by TCRdb to about 2019). For the study in its entirety: Peripheral blood samples were taken at the time of initial diagnosis, prior to any treatment. To identify distinguishing TCR V-J signatures, a discovery cohort of around 100 patients was used, comprising 43 with Graves' ophthalmopathy and 57 with stable Graves' hyperthyroidism. Whether ophthalmopathy could be predicted prospectively was tested in an independent validation cohort made up of fewer than 20 hyperthyroidism patients plus 17 patients who later progressed to ophthalmopathy. The roughly 100 discovery patients were randomly divided into training and test sets at a 7:3 ratio. Thyroid tissue and blood T-cell repertoires from several Graves' hyperthyroidism patients were also compared in the study. After blood sampling, hyperthyroidism patients were treated with methimazole at a starting dose of 30 mg daily, and ophthalmopathy patients were treated with high-dose intravenous methylprednisolone. TCR Vbeta CDR3 sequencing of 120 to 150 peripheral blood samples (43 ophthalmopathy, about 80 hyperthyroidism and approximately 17 progressor patients) is reported in the paper.

The CDR3 measures 12 amino acids from cysteine to phenylalanine. The kept DNA is CDR3 alone, 36 bases in frame from the first base. Via the germline V gene (reference sequence), CDR1 is MNHEY and CDR2 SMNVEV. The trim is 6 bases for V and 3 bases for J, with a gap of 9 bases between the germline ends. The TCR beta CDR3 regions were amplified from the RNA transcripts. A first-round RT-PCR of the TCR CDR3 used the HTBI primer set with the Qiagen OneStep RT-PCR kit. Libraries were constructed in a second round of multiplex PCR, after which size selection and purification were performed. Paired-end sequencing of the libraries was performed with 100 bp reads on an Illumina HiSeq2000. The original methods were these. SOAPnuke was used to process the raw data, with reads discarded if the reads contained adapters or uncalled bases, had a mean Phred below 15, or lacked an exact constant-primer or identifier match. High-quality paired reads were merged using COPE v1.2.5, and each unique nucleotide sequence was defined as a clonotype. MiTCR v1.1 was used to align clonotypes to the IMGT TRBV, TRBD and TRBJ reference segments. Analysis was restricted to V-J combinations with a frequency above 0.0001, which covered roughly 99% of repertoires. The TCS score was defined as the ratio of F50 (clonal expansion) to E x V (chaos), calculated using BLOSUM62-based TCRdist between CDR3 peptides within each V-J. Welch's t-statistics and random forest reduced around 520 V-J features to about 12, which were used in a naive Bayes classifier (R e1071). The public reads were reanalyzed by TCRdb: fastp trimming at Q25, MiXCR alignment, in-frame beta chains only. A single entry per CDR3 protein holds the most common genes and DNA from its merged rows. The V and J calls were not made by the authors but by TCRdb's processing. The sample table shows 390,000 or so distinct CDR3 sequences, and under 15% are seen once. In total, the top ten clones hold over 10% of the sample.

Beyond this particular receptor, the publication reports: In cross-validation, a model built on a 13 V-J signature told ophthalmopathy apart from stable hyperthyroidism with approximately 90% sensitivity and roughly 83% specificity, and in testing the same model reached 80%/75%. In validation, the model predicted progression to ophthalmopathy a median of about 5.9 months before onset, with roughly 68% sensitivity and about 72% specificity. Sample size was not statistically predetermined, and investigators were not blinded to group allocation. Most expanded thyroid clonotypes (frequency above 0.001) were also found in blood, which suggests that blood repertoires may mirror thyroid immune responses.

This clonotype came up many times. The specificity of this receptor is unknown. No quality values exist for individual bases; no much larger clone is one base distant. Moderately to severely active disease, a Clinical Activity Score of at least 3, a NOSPECS grade of at least 4, and a duration under 3 months were present in ophthalmopathy patients. Patients with uncontrolled infections, other autoimmune diseases, pregnancy or lactation were excluded. Diagnoses relied on clinical symptoms, serum thyroxine and TRAb, thyroid ultrasound and orbital computed tomography. Ficoll-Paque density gradient centrifugation was used to isolate PBMCs from around 10 ml of fresh peripheral blood. Total RNA was extracted using Trizol reagent, and RNA quality was assessed on an Agilent 2100 Bioanalyzer.

The sequence is built from TRBV27 and TRBJ2-7, with the identity of the D gene unclear. The clonotype was recovered from a man between 18 and 35 years old with Graves' ophthalmopathy. Sequenced material: blood. CDR3 reads: CASSRPGYEQYF. The DNA sequence is given as TGTGCCAGCAGCAGACCGGGCTACGAGCAGTACTTC.